The 5 T cell receptor beta chains in this list originate from one sample, sequenced in a study of blood T cell repertoires in COVID-19. Repertoires were generated with immunoSEQ multiplex PCR, while TCRdb's copy carries only in-frame clones and drops some. Counted here are around 210,000 clones, roughly 88% occurring once; the ten biggest clones make up 1.4% to 1.5%. What was sequenced was peripheral blood. The receptors were sampled from a man between 18 and 29 years old with active or convalescent COVID-19.

V and J are TRBV14 and TRBJ1-5; 7 bases are shared with TRBD1. V lost 0 bases and J lost 0; bases outside the gene matches: 8. This CDR3 has 18 amino acids. The V gene's germline CDR1 is SGHDN and CDR2 FVKESK. The CDR3 is CASSQEPTGIDSNQPQHF. CDR3 DNA: TGTGCCAGCAGCCAAGAGCCGACAGGGATCGATAGCAATCAGCCCCAGCATTTT.

V is TRBV11-2 and J is TRBJ2-1; the D is unclear. The CDR3 runs to 13 residues. Trimming pared 10 bases from V and 7 bases from J, leaving 17 bases between. CDR1 and CDR2 from the germline V gene are SGHAT and FQNNGV. In DNA form, the CDR3 reads TGTGCCACACAAAACAGCCGAACAAATGAGCAGTTCTTC. Its protein is CATQNSRTNEQFF.

This clone was observed a handful of times. CDR3 amino acids: CASRTGGSTEAFF. The CDR3 DNA reads as TGTGCCAGCAGGACAGGGGGCTCGACTGAAGCTTTCTTT. This sequence joins TRBV28 and TRBJ1-1, with 10 positions matching TRBD1. Trimming took 6 bases from V and 5 from J; bases not matched to a gene: 3. Germline assignment: CDR1 MDHEN and CDR2 SYDVKM. The CDR3 contains 13 residues.

The rearrangement joins TRBV30 to TRBJ2-6, with TRBD1 identical over 7 bases. The CDR3 runs to 15 residues. Germline-derived CDR1 and CDR2 are GTSNPN and SVGIG (reference sequence). J was trimmed by 2 bases and V by 4 bases; bases with no gene match: 5. The CDR3 bases are TGTGCCTGGAACAGGGGCGGAACTGGGGCCAACGTCCTGACTTTC. Its translation is CAWNRGGTGANVLTF.

The chain employs TRBV5-6 and TRBJ2-7; possibly TRBD2 for D (5 bases). V was pared by 3 bases and J by 0 bases, with 13 bases between. The CDR3 runs to 15 residues. Per the germline V gene, CDR1 is SGHDT and CDR2 is YYEEEE. This chain's CDR3 is CASSSRWRSSYEQYF. The CDR3 region has the DNA TGTGCCAGCAGCTCCCGGTGGAGGAGCTCCTACGAGCAGTACTTC.